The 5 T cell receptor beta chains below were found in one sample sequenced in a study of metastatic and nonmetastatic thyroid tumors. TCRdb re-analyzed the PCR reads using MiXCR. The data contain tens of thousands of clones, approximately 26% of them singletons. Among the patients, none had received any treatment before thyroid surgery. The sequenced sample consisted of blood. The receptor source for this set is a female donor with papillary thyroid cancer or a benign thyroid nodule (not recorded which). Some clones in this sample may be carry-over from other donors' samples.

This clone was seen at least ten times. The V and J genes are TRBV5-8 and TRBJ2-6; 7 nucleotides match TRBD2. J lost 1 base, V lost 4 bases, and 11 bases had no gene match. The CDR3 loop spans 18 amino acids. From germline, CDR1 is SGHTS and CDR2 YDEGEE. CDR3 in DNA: TGTGCCAGCAGCGCCAATCCGGGACTAAGATCTGGGGCCAACGTCCTGACTTTC. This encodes CASSANPGLRSGANVLTF.

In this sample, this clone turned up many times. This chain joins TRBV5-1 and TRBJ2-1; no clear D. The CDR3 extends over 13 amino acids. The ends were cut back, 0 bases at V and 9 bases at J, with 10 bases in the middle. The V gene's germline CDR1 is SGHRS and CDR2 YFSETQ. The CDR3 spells CASSLGVGFEQFF. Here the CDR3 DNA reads TGCGCCAGCAGCTTGGGAGTAGGGTTTGAGCAGTTCTTC.

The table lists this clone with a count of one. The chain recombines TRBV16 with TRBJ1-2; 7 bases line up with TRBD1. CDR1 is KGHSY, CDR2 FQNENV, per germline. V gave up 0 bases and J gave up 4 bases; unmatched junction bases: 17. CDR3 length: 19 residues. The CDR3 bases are TGTGCCAGCAGCCAATCGACTGGGATAGGGGGCGCCTCCTCCTATGGCTACACCTTC. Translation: CASSQSTGIGGASSYGYTF.

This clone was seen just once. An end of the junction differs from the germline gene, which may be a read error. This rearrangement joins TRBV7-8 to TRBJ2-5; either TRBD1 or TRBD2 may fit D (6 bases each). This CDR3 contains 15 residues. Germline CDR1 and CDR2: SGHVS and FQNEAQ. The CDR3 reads CASSLGGACQETHYF. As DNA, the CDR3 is TGTGCCAGCAGCTTAGGGGGGGCGTGTCAAGAGACCCATTACTTC. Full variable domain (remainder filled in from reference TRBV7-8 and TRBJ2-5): GAGVSQSPRYKVAKRGQDVALRCDPISGHVSLFWYQQALGQGPEFLTYFQNEAQLDKSGLPSDRFFAERPEGSVSTLKIQRTQQEDSAVYLCASSLGGACQETHYFGPGTRLLVL.

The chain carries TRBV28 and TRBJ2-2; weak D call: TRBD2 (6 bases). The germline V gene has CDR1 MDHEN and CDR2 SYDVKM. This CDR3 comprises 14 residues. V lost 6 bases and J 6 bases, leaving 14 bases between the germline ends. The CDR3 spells CASRLAGMPGELFF. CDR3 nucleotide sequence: TGTGCCAGCAGACTAGCTGGTATGCCCGGGGAGCTGTTTTTT.